Sequencing of this T cell receptor beta chain was carried out in a study of cytomegalovirus exposure and HLA in healthy donors. Study-wide findings and caveats: Researchers reported in a later analysis that common viral pathogens appeared linked to several top clusters. In a later analysis, TCR beta V- and J-gene trimming was associated with a missense DCLRE1C variant.

Remarks on this clone: Its antigen is currently unknown.

13 Jbeta primers and 60 Vbeta primers were used for the PCR. The table came from immunoSEQ multiplex PCR; TCRdb's copy has only in-frame clones and leaves some out. The sample has 45,000 to 60,000 clones; over 70% are singletons. V gave up 0 bases and J gave up 0 bases; unmatched junction bases: 10. This CDR3 comprises 21 residues. Germline V lookup: CDR1 LNHNV, CDR2 YYDKDF (reference sequence). Sequencing was performed on PBMCs. J is TRBJ2-1 and V is TRBV15; 14 bases map to TRBD2. The source of this sequence is a man aged 18 to 30 in good health and CMV-seronegative. CDR3 residues: CATSRDLTSGRATGSYNEQFF. DNA for the CDR3: TGTGCCACCAGCAGAGATCTGACTAGCGGGAGGGCTACGGGCTCCTACAATGAGCAGTTCTTC. Together with reference TRBV15 and TRBJ2-1, the CDR3 gives the full variable domain: DAMVIQNPRYQVTQFGKPVTLSCSQTLNHNVMYWYQQKSSQAPKLLFHYYDKDFNNEADTPDNFQSRRPNTSFCFLDIRSPGLGDTAMYLCATSRDLTSGRATGSYNEQFFGPGTRLTVL.